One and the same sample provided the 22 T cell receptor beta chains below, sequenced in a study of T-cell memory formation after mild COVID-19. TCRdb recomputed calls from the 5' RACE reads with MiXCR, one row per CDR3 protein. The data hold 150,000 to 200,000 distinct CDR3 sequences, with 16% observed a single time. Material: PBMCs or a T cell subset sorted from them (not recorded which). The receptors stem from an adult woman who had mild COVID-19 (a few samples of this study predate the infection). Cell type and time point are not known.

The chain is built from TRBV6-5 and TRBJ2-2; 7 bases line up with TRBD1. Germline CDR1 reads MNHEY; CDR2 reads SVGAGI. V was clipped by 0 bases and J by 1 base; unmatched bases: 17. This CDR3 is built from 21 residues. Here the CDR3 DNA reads TGTGCCAGCAGTTACTCGTATTGGTCAGGAGTAGGGGGCCAGAACACCGGGGAGCTGTTTTTT. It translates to CASSYSYWSGVGGQNTGELFF.

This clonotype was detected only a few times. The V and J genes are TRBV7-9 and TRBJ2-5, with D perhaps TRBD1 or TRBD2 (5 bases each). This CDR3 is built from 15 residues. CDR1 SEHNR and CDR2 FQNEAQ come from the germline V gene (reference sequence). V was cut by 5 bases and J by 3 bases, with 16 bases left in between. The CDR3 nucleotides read TGTGCCAGCAGCCATACACGGGGCAGAGAAGAGACCCAGTACTTC. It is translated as CASSHTRGREETQYF. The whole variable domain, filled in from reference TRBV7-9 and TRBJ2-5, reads DTGVSQNPRHKITKRGQNVTFRCDPISEHNRLYWYRQTLGQGPEFLTYFQNEAQLEKSRLLSDRFSAERPKGSFSTLEIQRTEQGDSAMYLCASSHTRGREETQYFGPGTRLLVL.

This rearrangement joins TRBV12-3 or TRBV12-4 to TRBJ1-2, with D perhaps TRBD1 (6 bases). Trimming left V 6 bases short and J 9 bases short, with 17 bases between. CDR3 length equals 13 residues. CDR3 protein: CASRAKGVGSYTF. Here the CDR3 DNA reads TGTGCCAGCAGGGCCAAGGGGGTCGGTAGCTACACCTTC.

CDR3 region: CSARSAGNQPQHF. Here the CDR3 DNA reads TGCAGTGCTAGATCTGCGGGCAATCAGCCCCAGCATTTT. The chain has TRBV20-1 and TRBJ1-5, with D uncertain. The CDR3 loop spans 13 amino acids. Trimming removed 2 bases from V and 2 bases from J, with 7 bases in between. Germline V gene sequence: CDR1 DFQATT, CDR2 SNEGSKA (reference sequence).

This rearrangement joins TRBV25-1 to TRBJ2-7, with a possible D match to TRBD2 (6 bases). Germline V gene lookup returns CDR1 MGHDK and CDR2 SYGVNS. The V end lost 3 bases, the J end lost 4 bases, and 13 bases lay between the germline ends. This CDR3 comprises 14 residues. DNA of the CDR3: TGTGCCAGCAGTGAGGGCGGAGGGAGGTACGAGCAGTACTTC. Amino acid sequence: CASSEGGGRYEQYF.

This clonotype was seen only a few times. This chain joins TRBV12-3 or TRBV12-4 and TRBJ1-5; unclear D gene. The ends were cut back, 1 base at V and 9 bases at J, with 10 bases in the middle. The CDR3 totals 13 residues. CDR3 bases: TGTGCCAGCAGTTTAGGTTTCCCTCGGCCCCAGCATTTT. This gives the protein CASSLGFPRPQHF.

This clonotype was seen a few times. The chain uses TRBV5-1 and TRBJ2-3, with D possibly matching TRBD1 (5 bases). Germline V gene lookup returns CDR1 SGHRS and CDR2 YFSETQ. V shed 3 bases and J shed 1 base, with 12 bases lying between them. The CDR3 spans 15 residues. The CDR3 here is CASSSSTVRTDTQYF. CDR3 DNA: TGCGCCAGCAGCTCCTCGACAGTCCGCACAGATACGCAGTATTTT.

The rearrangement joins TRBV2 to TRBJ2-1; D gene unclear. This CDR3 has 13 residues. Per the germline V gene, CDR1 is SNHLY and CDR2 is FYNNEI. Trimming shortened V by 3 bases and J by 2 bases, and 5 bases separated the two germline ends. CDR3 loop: CASSDEPYNEQFF. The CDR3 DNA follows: TGTGCCAGCAGTGACGAGCCCTACAATGAGCAGTTCTTC.

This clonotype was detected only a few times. The CDR3 coding sequence is TGTGCCAGCAGCTTGGAGGTGGCGATAGCAGACGAAAAACTGTTTTTT. Translated: CASSLEVAIADEKLFF. The V call is TRBV5-4, the J call TRBJ1-4; D call uncertain. The CDR3 runs 16 residues. Germline CDR1 reads SGHNT; CDR2 reads YYREEE (reference sequence). V was cut by 0 bases and J by 8 bases, with 17 bases left in between.

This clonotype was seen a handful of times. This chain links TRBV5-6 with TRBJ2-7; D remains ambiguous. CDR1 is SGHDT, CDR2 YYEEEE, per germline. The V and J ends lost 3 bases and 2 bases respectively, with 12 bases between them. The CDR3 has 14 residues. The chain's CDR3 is CASSSLSATYEQYF. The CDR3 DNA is TGTGCCAGCAGCTCCCTCAGCGCCACCTACGAGCAGTACTTC.

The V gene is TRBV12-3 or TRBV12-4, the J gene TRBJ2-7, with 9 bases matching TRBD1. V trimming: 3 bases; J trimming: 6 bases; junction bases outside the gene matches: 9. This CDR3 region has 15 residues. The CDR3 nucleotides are TGTGCCAGCAGTTTGTCGGGACAGGGAGGGCGCGAGCAGTACTTC. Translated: CASSLSGQGGREQYF.

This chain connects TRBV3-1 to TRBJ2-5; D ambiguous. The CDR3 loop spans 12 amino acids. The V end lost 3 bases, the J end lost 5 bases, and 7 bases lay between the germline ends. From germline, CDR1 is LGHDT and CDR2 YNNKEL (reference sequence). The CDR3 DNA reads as TGTGCCAGCAGCCACCTTGTGGAGACCCAGTACTTC. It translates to CASSHLVETQYF.

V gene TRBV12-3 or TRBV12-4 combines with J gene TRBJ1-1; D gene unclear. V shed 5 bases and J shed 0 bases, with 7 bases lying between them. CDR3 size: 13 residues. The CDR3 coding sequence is TGTGCCAGCAGTAAAGGACTGAACACTGAAGCTTTCTTT. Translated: CASSKGLNTEAFF.

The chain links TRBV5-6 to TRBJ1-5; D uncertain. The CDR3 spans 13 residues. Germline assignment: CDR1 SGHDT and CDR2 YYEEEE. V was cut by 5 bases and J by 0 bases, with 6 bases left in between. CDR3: CASSRYSNQPQHF. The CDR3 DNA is TGTGCCAGCAGTCGTTATAGCAATCAGCCCCAGCATTTT.

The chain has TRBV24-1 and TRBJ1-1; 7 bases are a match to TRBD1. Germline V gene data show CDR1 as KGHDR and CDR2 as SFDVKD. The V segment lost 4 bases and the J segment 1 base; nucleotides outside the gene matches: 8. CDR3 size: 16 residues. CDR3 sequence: CATSDPTGQRNTEAFF. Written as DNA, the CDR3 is TGTGCCACCAGTGACCCGACAGGGCAAAGGAACACTGAAGCTTTCTTT.

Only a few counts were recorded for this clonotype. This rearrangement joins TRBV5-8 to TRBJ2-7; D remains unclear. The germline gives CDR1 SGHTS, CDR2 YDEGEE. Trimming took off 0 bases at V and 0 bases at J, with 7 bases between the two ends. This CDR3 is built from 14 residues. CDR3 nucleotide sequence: TGTGCCAGCAGCTTGGAAACGGTCTCCTACGAGCAGTACTTC. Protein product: CASSLETVSYEQYF.

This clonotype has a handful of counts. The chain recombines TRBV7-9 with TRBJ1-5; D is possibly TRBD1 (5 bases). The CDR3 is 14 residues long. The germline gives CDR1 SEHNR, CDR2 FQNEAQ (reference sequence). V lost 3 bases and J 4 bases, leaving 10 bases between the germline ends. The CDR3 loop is CASSFQGENQPQHF. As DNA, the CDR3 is TGTGCCAGCAGCTTTCAGGGAGAGAATCAGCCCCAGCATTTT.

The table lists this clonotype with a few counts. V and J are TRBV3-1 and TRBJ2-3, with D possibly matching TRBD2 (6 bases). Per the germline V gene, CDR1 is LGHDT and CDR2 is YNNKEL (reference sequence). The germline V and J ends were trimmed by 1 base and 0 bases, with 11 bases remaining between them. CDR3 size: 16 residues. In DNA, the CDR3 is TGTGCCAGCAGCCAAGTCAGCGGGCCGAGCACAGATACGCAGTATTTT. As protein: CASSQVSGPSTDTQYF.

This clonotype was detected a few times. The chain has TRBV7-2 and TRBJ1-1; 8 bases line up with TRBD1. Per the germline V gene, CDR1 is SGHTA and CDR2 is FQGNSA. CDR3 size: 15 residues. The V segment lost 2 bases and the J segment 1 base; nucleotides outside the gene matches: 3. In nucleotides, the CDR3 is TGTGCCAGCAGCTTACGGCAGGGGGCGAACACTGAAGCTTTCTTT. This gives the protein CASSLRQGANTEAFF.

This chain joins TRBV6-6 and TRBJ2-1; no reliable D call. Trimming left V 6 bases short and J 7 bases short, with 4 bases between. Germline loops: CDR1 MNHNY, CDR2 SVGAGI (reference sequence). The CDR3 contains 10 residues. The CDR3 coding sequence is TGTGCCAGCAGGAGGAATGAGCAGTTCTTC. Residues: CASRRNEQFF.

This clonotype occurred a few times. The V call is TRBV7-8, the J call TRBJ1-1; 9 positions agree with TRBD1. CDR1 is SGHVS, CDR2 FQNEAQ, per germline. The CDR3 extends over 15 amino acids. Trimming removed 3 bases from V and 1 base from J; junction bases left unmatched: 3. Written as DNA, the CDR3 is TGTGCCAGCAGCTTGGACAGGGGCCGGAACACTGAAGCTTTCTTT. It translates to CASSLDRGRNTEAFF.

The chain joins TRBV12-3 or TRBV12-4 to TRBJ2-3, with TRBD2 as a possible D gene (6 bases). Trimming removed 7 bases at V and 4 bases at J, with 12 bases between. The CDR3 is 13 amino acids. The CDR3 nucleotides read TGTGCCAGCACCCACCCGGGGGCAGATACGCAGTATTTT. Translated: CASTHPGADTQYF.